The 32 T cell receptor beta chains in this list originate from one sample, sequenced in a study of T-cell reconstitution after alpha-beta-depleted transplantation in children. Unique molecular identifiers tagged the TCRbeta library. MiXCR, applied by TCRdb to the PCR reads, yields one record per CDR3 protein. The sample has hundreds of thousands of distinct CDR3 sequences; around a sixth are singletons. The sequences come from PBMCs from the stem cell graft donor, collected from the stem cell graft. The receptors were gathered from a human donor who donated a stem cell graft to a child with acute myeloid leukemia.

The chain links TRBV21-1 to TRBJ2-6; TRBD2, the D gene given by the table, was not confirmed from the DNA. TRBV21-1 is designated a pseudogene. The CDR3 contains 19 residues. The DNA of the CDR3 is TGTGCCAGCAGCAAAGTAGGGGACCTAAACGGGAGTGGGGCCAACGTCCTGACTTTC. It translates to CASSKVGDLNGSGANVLTF.

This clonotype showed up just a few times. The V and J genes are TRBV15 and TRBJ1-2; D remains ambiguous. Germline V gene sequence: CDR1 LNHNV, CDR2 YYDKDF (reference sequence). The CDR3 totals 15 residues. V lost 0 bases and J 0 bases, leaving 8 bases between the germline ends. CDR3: CATSRDRVPNYGYTF. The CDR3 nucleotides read TGTGCCACCAGCAGAGATCGAGTTCCTAACTATGGCTACACCTTC. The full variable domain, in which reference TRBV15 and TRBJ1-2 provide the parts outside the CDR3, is DAMVIQNPRYQVTQFGKPVTLSCSQTLNHNVMYWYQQKSSQAPKLLFHYYDKDFNNEADTPDNFQSRRPNTSFCFLDIRSPGLGDTAMYLCATSRDRVPNYGYTFGSGTRLTVV.

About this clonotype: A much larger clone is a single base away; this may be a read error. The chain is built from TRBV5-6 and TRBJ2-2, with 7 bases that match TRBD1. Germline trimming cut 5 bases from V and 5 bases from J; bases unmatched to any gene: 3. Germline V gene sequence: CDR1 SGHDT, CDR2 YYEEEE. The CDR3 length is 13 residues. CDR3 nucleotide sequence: TGTGCCAGCAGGGCACAGGGGACCGGGGAGCTGTTTTTT. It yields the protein CASRAQGTGELFF.

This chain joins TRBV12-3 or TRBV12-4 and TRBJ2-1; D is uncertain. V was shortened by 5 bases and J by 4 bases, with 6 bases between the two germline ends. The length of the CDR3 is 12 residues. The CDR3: CASSNTYNEQFF. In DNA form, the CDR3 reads TGTGCCAGCAGTAACACTTACAATGAGCAGTTCTTC.

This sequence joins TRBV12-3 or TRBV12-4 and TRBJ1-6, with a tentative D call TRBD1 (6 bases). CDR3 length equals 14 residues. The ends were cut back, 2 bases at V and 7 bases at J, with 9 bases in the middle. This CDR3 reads CASSLYRENSPLHF. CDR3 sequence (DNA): TGTGCCAGCAGTTTATACAGGGAGAATTCACCCCTCCACTTT.

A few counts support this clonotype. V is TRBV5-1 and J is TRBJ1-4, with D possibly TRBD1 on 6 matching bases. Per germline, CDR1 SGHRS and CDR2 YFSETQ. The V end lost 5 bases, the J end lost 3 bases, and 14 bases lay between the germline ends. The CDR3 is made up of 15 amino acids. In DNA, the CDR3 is TGCGCCAGCAGAGAACCCGGGACATCTAATGAAAAACTGTTTTTT. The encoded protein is CASREPGTSNEKLFF.

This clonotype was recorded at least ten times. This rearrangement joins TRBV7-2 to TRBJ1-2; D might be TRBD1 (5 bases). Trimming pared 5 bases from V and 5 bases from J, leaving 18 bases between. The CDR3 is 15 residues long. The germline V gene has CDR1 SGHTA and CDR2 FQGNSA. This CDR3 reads CASSPVTVGPYGYTF. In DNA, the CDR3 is TGTGCCAGCAGCCCGGTTACAGTGGGACCGTATGGCTACACCTTC.

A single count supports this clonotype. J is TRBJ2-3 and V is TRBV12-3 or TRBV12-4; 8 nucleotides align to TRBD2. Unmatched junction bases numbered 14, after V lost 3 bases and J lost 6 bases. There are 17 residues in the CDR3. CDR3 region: CASSFWGSGVQEDTQYF. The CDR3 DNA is TGTGCCAGCAGTTTCTGGGGTAGCGGGGTTCAGGAGGATACGCAGTATTTT.

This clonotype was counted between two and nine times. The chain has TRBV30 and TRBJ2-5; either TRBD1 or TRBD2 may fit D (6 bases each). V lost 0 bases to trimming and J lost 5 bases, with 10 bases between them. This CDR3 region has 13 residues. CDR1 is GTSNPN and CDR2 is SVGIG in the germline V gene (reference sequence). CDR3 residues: CAWSVGGKETQYF. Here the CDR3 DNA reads TGTGCCTGGAGTGTAGGGGGGAAGGAGACCCAGTACTTC.

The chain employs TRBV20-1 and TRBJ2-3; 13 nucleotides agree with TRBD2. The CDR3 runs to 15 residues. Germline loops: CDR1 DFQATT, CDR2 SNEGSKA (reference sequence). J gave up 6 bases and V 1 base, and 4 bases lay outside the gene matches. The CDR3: CSARVPGLAGDTQYF. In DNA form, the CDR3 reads TGCAGTGCTAGAGTTCCGGGACTAGCGGGGGATACGCAGTATTTT.

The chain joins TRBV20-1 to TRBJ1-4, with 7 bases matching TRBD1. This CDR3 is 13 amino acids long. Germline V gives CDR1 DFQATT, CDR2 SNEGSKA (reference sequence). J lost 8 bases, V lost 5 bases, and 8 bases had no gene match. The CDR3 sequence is CSAVDRVGEKLFF. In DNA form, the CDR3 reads TGCAGTGCTGTCGACAGGGTCGGGGAAAAACTGTTTTTT.

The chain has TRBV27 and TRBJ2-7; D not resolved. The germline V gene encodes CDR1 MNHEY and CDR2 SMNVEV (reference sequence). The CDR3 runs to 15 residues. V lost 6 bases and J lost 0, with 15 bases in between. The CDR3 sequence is CASSPLRRSSYEQYV. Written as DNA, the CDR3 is TGTGCCAGCAGCCCCTTGAGACGGAGCTCCTACGAGCAGTACGTC.

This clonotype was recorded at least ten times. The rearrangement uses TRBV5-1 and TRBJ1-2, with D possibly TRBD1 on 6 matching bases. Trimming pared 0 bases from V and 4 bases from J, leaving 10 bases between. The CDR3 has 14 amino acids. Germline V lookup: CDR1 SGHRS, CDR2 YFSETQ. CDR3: CASSLGDTTYGYTF. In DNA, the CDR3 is TGCGCCAGCAGCTTGGGGGACACCACCTATGGCTACACCTTC.

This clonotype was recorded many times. CDR3 amino acids: CASSWDREVYGYTF. DNA of the CDR3: TGTGCCAGCAGCTGGGACAGGGAAGTTTACGGCTACACCTTC. The genes are TRBV7-2 and TRBJ1-2; 9 bases align to TRBD1. This CDR3 is built from 14 residues. Per germline, CDR1 SGHTA and CDR2 FQGNSA. V trimming: 4 bases; J trimming: 8 bases; junction bases outside the gene matches: 8.

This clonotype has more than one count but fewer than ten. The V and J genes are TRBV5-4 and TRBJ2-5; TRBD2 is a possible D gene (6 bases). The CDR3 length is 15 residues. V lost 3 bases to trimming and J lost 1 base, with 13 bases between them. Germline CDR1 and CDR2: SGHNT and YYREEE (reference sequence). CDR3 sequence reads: CASSSAGRSQETQYF. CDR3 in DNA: TGTGCCAGCAGCTCGGCGGGACGGTCCCAAGAGACCCAGTACTTC.

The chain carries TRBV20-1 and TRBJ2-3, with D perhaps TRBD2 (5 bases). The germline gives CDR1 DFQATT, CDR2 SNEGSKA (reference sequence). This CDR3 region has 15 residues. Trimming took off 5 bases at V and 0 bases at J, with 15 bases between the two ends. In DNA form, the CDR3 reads TGCAGTGCTTATCCGCCGGGGTTAAGCACAGATACGCAGTATTTT. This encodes CSAYPPGLSTDTQYF.

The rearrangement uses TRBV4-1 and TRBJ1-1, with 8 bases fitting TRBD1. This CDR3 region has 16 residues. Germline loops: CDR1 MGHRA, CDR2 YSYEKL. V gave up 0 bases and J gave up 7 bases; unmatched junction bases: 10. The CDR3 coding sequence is TGCGCCAGCAGCCAAGATAGGGCAGGGGGCTCGAATGAAGCTTTCTTT. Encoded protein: CASSQDRAGGSNEAFF.

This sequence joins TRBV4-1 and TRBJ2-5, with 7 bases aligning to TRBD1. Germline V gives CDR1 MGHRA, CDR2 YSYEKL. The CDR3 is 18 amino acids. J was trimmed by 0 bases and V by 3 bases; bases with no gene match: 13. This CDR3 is CASSQLLQGVRDQETQYF. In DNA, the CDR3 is TGCGCCAGCAGCCAGTTACTTCAGGGGGTGAGGGACCAAGAGACCCAGTACTTC.

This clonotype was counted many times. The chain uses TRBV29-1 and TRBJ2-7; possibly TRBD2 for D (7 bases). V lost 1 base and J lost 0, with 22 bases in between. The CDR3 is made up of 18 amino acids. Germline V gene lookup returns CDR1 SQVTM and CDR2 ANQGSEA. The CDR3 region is CSVEARGGRTLSSYEQYF. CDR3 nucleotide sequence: TGCAGCGTTGAAGCTCGCGGGGGCAGAACTCTAAGCTCCTACGAGCAGTACTTC.

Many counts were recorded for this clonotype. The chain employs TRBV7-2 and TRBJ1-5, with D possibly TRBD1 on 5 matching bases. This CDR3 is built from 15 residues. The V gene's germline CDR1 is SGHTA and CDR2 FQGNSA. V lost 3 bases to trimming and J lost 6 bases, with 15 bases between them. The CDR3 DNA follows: TGTGCCAGCAGCTTGGACGGGACGGCGTTTCAGCCCCAGCATTTT. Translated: CASSLDGTAFQPQHF.

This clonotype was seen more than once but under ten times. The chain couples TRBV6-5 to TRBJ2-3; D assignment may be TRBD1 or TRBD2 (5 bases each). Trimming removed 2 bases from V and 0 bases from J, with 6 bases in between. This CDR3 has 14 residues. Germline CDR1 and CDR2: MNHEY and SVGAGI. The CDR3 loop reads CASSYEGSTDTQYF. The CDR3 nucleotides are TGTGCCAGCAGTTACGAGGGGAGCACAGATACGCAGTATTTT.

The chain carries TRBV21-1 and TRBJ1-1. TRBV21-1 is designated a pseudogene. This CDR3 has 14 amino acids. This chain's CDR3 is CASSTSKMNTEAFF. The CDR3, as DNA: TGTGCCAGCAGCACGAGTAAGATGAACACTGAAGCTTTCTTT.

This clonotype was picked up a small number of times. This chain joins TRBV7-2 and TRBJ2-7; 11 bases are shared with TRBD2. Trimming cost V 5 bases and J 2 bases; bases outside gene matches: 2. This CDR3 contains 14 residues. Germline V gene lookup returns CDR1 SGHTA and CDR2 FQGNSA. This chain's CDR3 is CASSPSGGTYEQYF. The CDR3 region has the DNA TGTGCCAGCAGCCCTAGCGGGGGGACCTACGAGCAGTACTTC.

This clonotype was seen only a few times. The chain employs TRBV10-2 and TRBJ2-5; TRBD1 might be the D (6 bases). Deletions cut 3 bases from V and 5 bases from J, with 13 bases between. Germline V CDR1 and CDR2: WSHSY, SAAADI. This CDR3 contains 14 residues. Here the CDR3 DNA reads TGCGCCAGCAGTGAACGGACAGATCAGGAGACCCAGTACTTC. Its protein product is CASSERTDQETQYF.

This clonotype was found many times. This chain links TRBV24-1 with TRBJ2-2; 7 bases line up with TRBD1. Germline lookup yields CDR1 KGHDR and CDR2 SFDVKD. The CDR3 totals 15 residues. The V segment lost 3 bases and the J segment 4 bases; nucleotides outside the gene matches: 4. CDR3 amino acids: CATSDVRDSTGELFF. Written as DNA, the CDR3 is TGTGCCACCAGTGATGTGAGGGACAGCACCGGGGAGCTGTTTTTT.

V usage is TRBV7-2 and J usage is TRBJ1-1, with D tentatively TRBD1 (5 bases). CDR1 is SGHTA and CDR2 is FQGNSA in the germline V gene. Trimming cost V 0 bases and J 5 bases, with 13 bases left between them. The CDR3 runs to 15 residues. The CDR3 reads CASSLARGVRTEAFF. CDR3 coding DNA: TGTGCCAGCAGCTTAGCGAGAGGGGTCAGAACTGAAGCTTTCTTT.

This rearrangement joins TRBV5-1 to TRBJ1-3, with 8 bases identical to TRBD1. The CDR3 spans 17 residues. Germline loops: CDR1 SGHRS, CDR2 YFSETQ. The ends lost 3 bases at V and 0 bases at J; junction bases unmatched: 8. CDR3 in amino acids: CASSSGQATFSGNTIYF. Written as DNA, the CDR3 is TGCGCCAGCAGCTCGGGACAGGCCACATTCTCTGGAAACACCATATATTTT.

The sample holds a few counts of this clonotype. CDR3 DNA sequence: TGCGCCAGCAGCCAAGAGGAGGGAGTGTGGACTGAAGCTTTCTTT. Amino acid sequence: CASSQEEGVWTEAFF. The J gene is TRBJ1-1, the V gene TRBV4-1; D is unclear. CDR1 is MGHRA and CDR2 is YSYEKL in the germline V gene. V dropped 0 bases and J dropped 5 bases, with 13 bases sitting between them. The CDR3 spans 15 residues.

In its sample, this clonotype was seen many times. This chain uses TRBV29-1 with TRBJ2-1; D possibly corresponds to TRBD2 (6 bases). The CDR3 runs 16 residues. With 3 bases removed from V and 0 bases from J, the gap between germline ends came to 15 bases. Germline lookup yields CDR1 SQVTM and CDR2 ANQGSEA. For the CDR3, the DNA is TGCAGCGTTGATGTCATCGGGGGACTCTCCTACAATGAGCAGTTCTTC. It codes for CSVDVIGGLSYNEQFF.

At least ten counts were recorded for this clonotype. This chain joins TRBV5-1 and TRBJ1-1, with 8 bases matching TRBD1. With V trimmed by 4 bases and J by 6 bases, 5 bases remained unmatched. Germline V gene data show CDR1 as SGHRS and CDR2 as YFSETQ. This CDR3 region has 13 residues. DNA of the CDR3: TGCGCCAGCAGCCTTGGACAGGGCGCTGAAGCTTTCTTT. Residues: CASSLGQGAEAFF. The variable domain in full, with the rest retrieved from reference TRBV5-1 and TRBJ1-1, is KAGVTQTPRYLIKTRGQQVTLSCSPISGHRSVSWYQQTPGQGLQFLFEYFSETQRNKGNFPGRFSGRQFSNSRSEMNVSTLELGDSALYLCASSLGQGAEAFFGQGTRLTVV.

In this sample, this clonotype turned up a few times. CDR3: CASRHTALADTQYF. CDR3 nucleotide sequence: TGTGCCAGCAGACACACAGCCCTGGCGGATACGCAGTATTTT. The rearrangement uses TRBV12-3 or TRBV12-4 and TRBJ2-3; unclear D gene. Trimming removed 6 bases from V and 6 bases from J, with 16 bases in between. CDR3 length equals 14 residues.

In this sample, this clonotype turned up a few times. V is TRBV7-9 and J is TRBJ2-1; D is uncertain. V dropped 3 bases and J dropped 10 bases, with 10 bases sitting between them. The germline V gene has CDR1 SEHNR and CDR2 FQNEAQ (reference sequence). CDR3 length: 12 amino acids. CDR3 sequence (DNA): TGTGCCAGCAGCTTCCCCGGGCAAGAGCAGTTCTTC. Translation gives CASSFPGQEQFF.